The sequence of this T cell receptor (beta chain) was determined in a study of identical twins. General study results and limits: The models gave estimates that fell short of the out-of-frame TCR alpha sharing seen in monozygotic twins. Clonotypes of the beta chain that were abundant in cord blood carried fewer insertions (memory repertoires showed none).

This clonotype was recorded a few times. The antigen remains undetermined. Donors uniformly comprised healthy Caucasians. The CDR3 is 11 amino acids. The germline CDR1 and CDR2 sequences are MNHEY and SMNVEV (reference sequence). V lost 5 bases to trimming and J lost 8 bases, with 9 bases between them. TCRdb re-analysed the 5' RACE reads in MiXCR, keeping a single row per CDR3 protein. Among about 340,000 distinct CDR3 sequences listed, approximately 13% were seen once. This sample also appeared in a second study, on yellow fever vaccine responses in identical twins.

This receptor was taken from a woman between 18 and 29 years old in good health. Material for sequencing was CD8+ T cells sorted from blood. The chain combines TRBV27 with TRBJ1-1, with D perhaps TRBD1 (6 bases). The CDR3 bases are TGTGCCAGCAGTACAGGGTCCGAAGCTTTCTTT. Protein product: CASSTGSEAFF.